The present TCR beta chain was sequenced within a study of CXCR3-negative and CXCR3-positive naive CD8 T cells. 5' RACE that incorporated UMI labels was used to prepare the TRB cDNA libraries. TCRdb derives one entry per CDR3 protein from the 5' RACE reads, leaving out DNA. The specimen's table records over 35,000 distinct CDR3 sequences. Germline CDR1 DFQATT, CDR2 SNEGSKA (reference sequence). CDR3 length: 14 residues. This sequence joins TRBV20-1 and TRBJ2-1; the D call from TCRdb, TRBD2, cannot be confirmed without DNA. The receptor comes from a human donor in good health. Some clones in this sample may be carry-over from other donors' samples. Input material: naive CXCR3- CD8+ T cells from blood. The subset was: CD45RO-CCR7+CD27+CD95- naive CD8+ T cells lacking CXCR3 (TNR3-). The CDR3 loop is CSAPTSGPYNEQFF.